A single sample is the source of the 9 T cell receptor beta chains below, sequenced in a study of shared clonotypes between healthy human individuals. Only in-frame clones appear in the TCRdb table, and some are missing; sequencing was by immunoSEQ multiplex PCR. There are roughly 2.2 million clones in the sample; 90% to 95% occur only once, and 0.3% to 0.4% lies in the top ten. The sample taken for sequencing was naive CD4+ T cells from PBMCs. The subset is: CD45RA+ positively selected. Every receptor here comes from a man younger than 30 in good health. Some clones in this sample may be carry-over from other donors' samples.

The J gene is TRBJ2-2, the V gene TRBV30; tentative D call: TRBD1 (5 bases). Germline lookup yields CDR1 GTSNPN and CDR2 SVGIG (reference sequence). This CDR3 region has 13 residues. With 0 bases removed from V and 6 bases from J, the gap between germline ends came to 8 bases. The CDR3 bases are TGTGCCTGGAGTGTTGGGGCGGCCGGGGAGCTGTTTTTT. This encodes CAWSVGAAGELFF.

The table lists this clone with a count of one. The chain links TRBV7-9 to TRBJ2-5; a possible D gene is TRBD2 (7 bases). Trimming removed 5 bases at V and 5 bases at J, with 21 bases between. The length of the CDR3 is 16 residues. CDR1 is SEHNR, CDR2 FQNEAQ, per germline (reference sequence). In DNA form, the CDR3 reads TGTGCCAGCAGCCCCGGGCGGGGGCTGAAGGAGGAGACCCAGTACTTC. This codes for CASSPGRGLKEETQYF.

The genes are TRBV5-6 and TRBJ2-6; no clear D. The V gene's germline CDR1 is SGHDT and CDR2 YYEEEE. This CDR3 is built from 19 residues. Trimming stripped 3 bases from V and 1 base from J, with 20 bases between. CDR3 amino acids: CASSWAEPPTISGANVLTF. For the CDR3, the DNA is TGTGCCAGCAGCTGGGCAGAACCTCCTACTATTTCTGGGGCCAACGTCCTGACTTTC.

The gene calls are TRBV5-1 and TRBJ1-2; unclear D gene. Germline-derived CDR1 and CDR2 are SGHRS and YFSETQ. The CDR3 is made up of 17 amino acids. Deletions cut 0 bases from V and 3 bases from J, with 18 bases between. For the CDR3, the DNA is TGCGCCAGCAGCTTGGGGACCAGCAGACCGAAGGACTATGGCTACACCTTC. The encoded protein is CASSLGTSRPKDYGYTF.

The chain carries TRBV5-8 and TRBJ1-5; 8 nucleotides line up with TRBD1. Germline lookup yields CDR1 SGHTS and CDR2 YDEGEE. The CDR3 length is 15 residues. The trim removed 4 bases at V and 9 bases at J, leaving 12 bases unmatched. The CDR3 DNA sequence: TGTGCCAGCAGCAAGACCGGGACAGGTCTCTTGCCCCAGCATTTT. Translated: CASSKTGTGLLPQHF.

V usage is TRBV11-2 and J usage is TRBJ2-7; 7 bases agree with TRBD1. Germline-derived CDR1 and CDR2 are SGHAT and FQNNGV. J gave up 4 bases and V 7 bases, and 10 bases lay outside the gene matches. This CDR3 region has 14 residues. CDR3 amino acids: CASKPPGQKYEQYF. CDR3 DNA: TGTGCCAGCAAACCACCGGGACAGAAGTACGAGCAGTACTTC.

The CDR3: CASSLVSGTRLGEQFF. In nucleotides, the CDR3 is TGTGCCAGCAGCTTAGTCTCTGGGACTAGGCTTGGTGAGCAGTTCTTC. This chain joins TRBV7-3 and TRBJ2-1, with 8 bases matching TRBD2. Trimming removed 2 bases from V and 9 bases from J; junction bases left unmatched: 12. CDR1 and CDR2 (germline): SGHTA, FQGTGA. The CDR3 is made up of 16 amino acids. The complete variable domain, with remaining parts taken from reference TRBV7-3 and TRBJ2-1, reads GAGVSQTPSNKVTEKGKYVELRCDPISGHTALYWYRQSLGQGPEFLIYFQGTGAADDSGLPNDRFFAVRPEGSVSTLKIQRTERGDSAVYLCASSLVSGTRLGEQFFGPGTRLTVL.

The V gene is TRBV10-1, the J gene TRBJ2-7; D gene uncertain. V lost 5 bases, J lost 5 bases, and 10 bases lay in between. This CDR3 comprises 12 residues. Germline assignment: CDR1 WNHNN and CDR2 SYGVQD (reference sequence). The DNA of the CDR3 is TGCGCCAGCAGTCCCGGCAGCCACGAGCAGTACTTC. Translating gives CASSPGSHEQYF.

The rearrangement uses TRBV4-1 and TRBJ2-2; 7 bases fit TRBD2. The V gene end was trimmed by 4 bases and the J gene end by 5 bases; junction bases not matched to a gene: 7. The CDR3 is 15 amino acids. Germline CDR1 reads MGHRA; CDR2 reads YSYEKL. The CDR3 protein is CASSRGPGRTGELFF. CDR3 DNA: TGCGCCAGCAGCCGCGGTCCCGGGAGGACCGGGGAGCTGTTTTTT.